The source of this TCR beta chain is a study of blood T cell repertoires in COVID-19. Seattle patients were enrolled while actively infected and followed longitudinally. Trimming cost V 2 bases and J 4 bases; bases outside gene matches: 5. CDR1 and CDR2 from the germline V gene are MGHRA and YSYEKL. This CDR3 comprises 15 residues. Per the study methods: Amplification from reference gene primers served as the basis for estimated nucleated cell counts. The repertoire was sequenced with immunoSEQ multiplex PCR; TCRdb's copy has only in-frame clones and lacks some. The V and J calls and clone size are taken from that table; D and trimming were inferred from the DNA. This sample yields around 400,000 clones, of which approximately 89% are seen a single time; around 9.3% belongs to the top ten.

The sample consisted of peripheral blood. The chain recombines TRBV4-1 with TRBJ2-3; 8 bases align to TRBD2. The TCR comes from a woman aged 25 to 39 with COVID-19, enrolled during active disease. The DNA of the CDR3 is TGCGCCAGCAGCCAACAAGCGGGAGTGGCAGATACGCAGTATTTT. It translates to CASSQQAGVADTQYF.